This T cell receptor (beta chain) is from a study of T-cell reconstitution after alpha-beta-depleted transplantation in children. Regarding the study as a whole: Several hundred expanded graft clones reportedly were the source of alpha-beta T cells about two months after transplant. T-cell numbers and diversity one year post-transplant derived largely from freshly generated T cells. At day 60, the high TCRbeta diversity found in some patients originated from recipient T cells and thymic progenitors that had survived.

The library targeted TCRbeta and was prepared with unique molecular identifiers. One entry per CDR3 protein results from TCRdb running MiXCR on the PCR reads. The profile shows about 1,000,000 distinct CDR3 sequences, roughly 29% of them singletons. In this sample, this clonotype turned up a few times. Its cognate antigen is unknown. J gave up 5 bases and V 4 bases, and 19 bases lay outside the gene matches. This CDR3 has 18 residues. CDR1 and CDR2 from the germline V gene are SQVTM and ANQGSEA. The sample consisted of PBMCs, mostly from graft donor cells, taken 360 days after TCRalphabeta/CD19-depleted stem cell transplant. The chain employs TRBV29-1 and TRBJ2-5, with 10 bases that match TRBD2. The receptor was derived from a boy in the first two years of life who had a stem cell transplant for SCID, so the T cells may come from the graft donor. CDR3 sequence: CSVVGHPLAGGPRETQYF. CDR3 DNA: TGCAGCGTTGTCGGGCACCCCTTAGCGGGGGGACCTCGGGAGACCCAGTACTTC.